This T cell receptor (beta chain) stems from a study of quantifying T cell responses using KT2 cells. Study information: RNA was reverse transcribed with TCR alpha and beta constant-region primers.

The V gene lost 5 bases and the J gene lost 9 bases, with 11 bases spanning the gap. CDR1 is SGHTA and CDR2 is FQGNSA in the germline V gene. The CDR3 length is 12 residues. Unfractionated PBMC were spiked with known numbers of KT2 clone cells. A range of KT2-to-PBMC ratios was made using fixed PBMC numbers. Each cDNA got a UMI-containing oligo ligated at its 3' end. An equimolar mix of RC1.1 and RC1.2 primed the beta chain across TRBC1 and TRBC2. TCRdb called the UMI-ligation and nested PCR reads again in MiXCR, with one record for every CDR3 protein. In the table there are under 35,000 distinct CDR3 sequences, around a tenth of which are singletons. General observations from the study: Detection of KT2 sequences held at the lowest tested level, about one cell per 100,000 PBMC.

The table lists this clonotype with a few counts. Its antigen is unknown. The TCR was taken from a human donor. Specimen: PBMCs spiked with cells of the T cell clone KT2. The chain combines TRBV7-2 with TRBJ2-4; D perhaps matches TRBD2 (5 bases). The CDR3 DNA follows: TGTGCCAGCAGCCGATTGGGGAGCATTCAGTACTTC. Protein sequence: CASSRLGSIQYF.